This TCR beta chain was recorded in a study of regulatory T cells in long-lasting Graves disease. Study-wide results and limits: Possibly, too few samples lowered accuracy. There were preferences for TRBV28, TRBJ1-2 and TRBJ2-5 in persistent disease.

Time point indicated: persistent/refractory GD, antithyroid drugs over 5 years with positive TRAb. TCR sequences were obtained from RNA taken from PBMCs. Graves' disease diagnosis was established per American Thyroid Association guidelines. Comments on this clonotype: Its antigen is still unknown.

Trimming at V came to 4 bases and at J to 4 bases, leaving 5 bases not matched to a gene. There are 15 residues in the CDR3. Germline V gene lookup returns CDR1 SGHTA and CDR2 FQGNSA. Assembly of TCR beta libraries relied on iRepertoire HTBI primers together with Arm-PCR of CDR3 regions. TCRdb passed the multiplex PCR reads through MiXCR, listing each CDR3 protein once. The table lists about 470,000 distinct CDR3 sequences, 20% of them singletons, with 7.8% in the top ten. The sequences come from peripheral blood mononuclear cells (PBMCs), collected when the disease was refractory, from a patient treated with antithyroid drugs. The sequence derives from a female donor with Graves disease. This chain uses TRBV7-2 with TRBJ2-3; 10 bases match TRBD2. CDR3 residues: CASSWTSGSADTQYF. Written as DNA, the CDR3 is TGTGCCAGCAGCTGGACTAGCGGTAGCGCAGATACGCAGTATTTT.